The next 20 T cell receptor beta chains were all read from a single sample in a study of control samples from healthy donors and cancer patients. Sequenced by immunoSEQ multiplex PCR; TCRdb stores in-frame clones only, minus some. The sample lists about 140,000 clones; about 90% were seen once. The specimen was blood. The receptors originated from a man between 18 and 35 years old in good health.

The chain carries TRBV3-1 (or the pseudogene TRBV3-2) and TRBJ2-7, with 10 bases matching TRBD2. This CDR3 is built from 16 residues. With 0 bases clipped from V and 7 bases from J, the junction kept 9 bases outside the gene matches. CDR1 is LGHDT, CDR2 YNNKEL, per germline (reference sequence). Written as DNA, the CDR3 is TGTGCCAGCAGCCAAGATTTCAGCGGGGGGGCCAGAGAGCAGTACTTC. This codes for CASSQDFSGGAREQYF.

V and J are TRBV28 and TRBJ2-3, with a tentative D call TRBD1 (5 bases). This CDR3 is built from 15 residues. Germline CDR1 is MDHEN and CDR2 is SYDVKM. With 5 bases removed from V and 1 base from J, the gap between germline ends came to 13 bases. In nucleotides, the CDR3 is TGTGCCAGCAGTATCGACCCAGGGCGCACAGATACGCAGTATTTT. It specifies CASSIDPGRTDTQYF.

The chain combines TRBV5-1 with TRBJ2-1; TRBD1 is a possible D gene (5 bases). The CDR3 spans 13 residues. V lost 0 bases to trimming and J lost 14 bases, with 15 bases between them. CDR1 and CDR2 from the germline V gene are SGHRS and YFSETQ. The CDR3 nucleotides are TGCGCCAGCAGCTTGGGGGCGCCAGGGATGGAGTTCTTC. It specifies CASSLGAPGMEFF.

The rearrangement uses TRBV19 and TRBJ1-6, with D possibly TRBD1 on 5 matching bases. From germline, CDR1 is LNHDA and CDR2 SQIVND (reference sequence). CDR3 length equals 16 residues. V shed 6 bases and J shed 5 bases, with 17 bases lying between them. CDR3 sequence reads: CASSPQANRDNSPLHF. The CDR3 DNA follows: TGTGCCAGTAGCCCACAGGCAAATCGTGATAATTCACCCCTCCACTTT.

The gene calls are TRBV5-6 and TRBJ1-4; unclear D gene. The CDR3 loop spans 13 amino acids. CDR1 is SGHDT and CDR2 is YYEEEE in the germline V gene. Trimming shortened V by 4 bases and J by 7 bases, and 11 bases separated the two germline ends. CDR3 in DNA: TGTGCCAGCAGCATGGGCAGGAGTGAAAAACTGTTTTTT. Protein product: CASSMGRSEKLFF.

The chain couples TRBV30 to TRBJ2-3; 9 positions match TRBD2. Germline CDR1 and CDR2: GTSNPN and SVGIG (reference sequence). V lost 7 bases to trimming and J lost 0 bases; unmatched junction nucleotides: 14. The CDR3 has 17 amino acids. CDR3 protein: CAFLGGSGGLSTDTQYF. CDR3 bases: TGTGCCTTCTTAGGGGGTAGCGGGGGCCTGAGCACAGATACGCAGTATTTT.

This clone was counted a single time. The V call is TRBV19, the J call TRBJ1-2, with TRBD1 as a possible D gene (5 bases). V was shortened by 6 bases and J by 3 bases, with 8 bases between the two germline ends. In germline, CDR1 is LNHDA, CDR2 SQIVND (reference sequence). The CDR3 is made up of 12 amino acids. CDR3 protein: CASSSGYYGYTF. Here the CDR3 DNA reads TGTGCCAGTAGCTCAGGGTACTATGGCTACACCTTC.

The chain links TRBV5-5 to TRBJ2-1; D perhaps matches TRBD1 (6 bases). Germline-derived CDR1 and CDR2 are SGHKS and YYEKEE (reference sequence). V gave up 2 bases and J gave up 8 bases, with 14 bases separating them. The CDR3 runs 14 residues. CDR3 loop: CASSLEPGVDEQFF. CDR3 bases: TGTGCCAGCAGCTTAGAACCAGGGGTCGATGAGCAGTTCTTC.

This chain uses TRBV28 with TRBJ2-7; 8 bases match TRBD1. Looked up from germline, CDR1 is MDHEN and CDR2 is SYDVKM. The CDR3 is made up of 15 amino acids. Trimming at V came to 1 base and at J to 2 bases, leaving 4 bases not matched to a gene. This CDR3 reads CASSLLQGGAYEQYF. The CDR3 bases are TGTGCCAGCAGTTTATTACAGGGGGGAGCCTACGAGCAGTACTTC.

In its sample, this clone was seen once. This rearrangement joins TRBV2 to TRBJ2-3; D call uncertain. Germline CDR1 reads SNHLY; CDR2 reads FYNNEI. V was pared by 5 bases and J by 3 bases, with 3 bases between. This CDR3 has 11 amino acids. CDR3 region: CASSLTDTQYF. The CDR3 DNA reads TGTGCCAGCAGTCTGACAGATACGCAGTATTTT.

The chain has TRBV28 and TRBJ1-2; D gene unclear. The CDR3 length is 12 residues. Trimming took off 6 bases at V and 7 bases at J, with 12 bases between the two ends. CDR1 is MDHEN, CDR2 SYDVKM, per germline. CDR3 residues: CASSLTTTGYTF. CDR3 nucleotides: TGTGCCAGCAGCCTAACAACGACTGGCTACACCTTC.

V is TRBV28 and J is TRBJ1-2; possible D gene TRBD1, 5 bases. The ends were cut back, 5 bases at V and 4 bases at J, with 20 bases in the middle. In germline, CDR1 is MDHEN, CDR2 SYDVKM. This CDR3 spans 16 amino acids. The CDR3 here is CASSPVGTQGFYGYTF. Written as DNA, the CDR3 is TGTGCCAGCAGTCCCGTGGGGACTCAGGGCTTCTATGGCTACACCTTC.

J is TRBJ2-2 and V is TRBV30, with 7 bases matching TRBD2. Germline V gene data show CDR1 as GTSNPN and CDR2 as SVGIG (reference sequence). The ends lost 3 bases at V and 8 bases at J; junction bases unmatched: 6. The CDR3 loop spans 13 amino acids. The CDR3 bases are TGTGCCTGGAGCGCTGGGGGGGTAGGGGAGCTGTTTTTT. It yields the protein CAWSAGGVGELFF.

CDR3 amino acids: CASSGDRVGPGSSYNEQFF. Written as DNA, the CDR3 is TGTGCCAGCAGCGGCGACAGGGTCGGCCCTGGGAGCTCCTACAATGAGCAGTTCTTC. This rearrangement joins TRBV5-6 to TRBJ2-1, with 7 bases matching TRBD1. The CDR3 is made up of 19 amino acids. CDR1 is SGHDT, CDR2 YYEEEE, per germline. J lost 0 bases, V lost 4 bases, and 16 bases had no gene match.

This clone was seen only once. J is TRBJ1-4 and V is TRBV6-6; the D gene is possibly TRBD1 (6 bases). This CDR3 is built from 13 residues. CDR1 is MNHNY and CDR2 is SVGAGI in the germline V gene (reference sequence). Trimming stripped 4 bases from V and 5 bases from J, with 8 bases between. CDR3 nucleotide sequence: TGTGCCAGCAGTTGGGGGCAGAATGAAAAACTGTTTTTT. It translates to CASSWGQNEKLFF.

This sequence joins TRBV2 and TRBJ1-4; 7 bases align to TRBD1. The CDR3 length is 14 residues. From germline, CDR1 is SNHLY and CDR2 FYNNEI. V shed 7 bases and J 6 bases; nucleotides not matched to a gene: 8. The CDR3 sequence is CASKGTELYEKLFF. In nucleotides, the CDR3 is TGTGCCAGCAAGGGGACAGAGCTTTATGAAAAACTGTTTTTT.

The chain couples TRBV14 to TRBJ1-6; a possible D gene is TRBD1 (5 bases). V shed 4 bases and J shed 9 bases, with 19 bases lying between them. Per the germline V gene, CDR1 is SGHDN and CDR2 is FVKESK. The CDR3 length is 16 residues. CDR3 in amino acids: CASSRQSGFLGSPLHF. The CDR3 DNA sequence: TGTGCCAGCAGCCGACAGAGTGGCTTTTTGGGTTCACCCCTCCACTTT. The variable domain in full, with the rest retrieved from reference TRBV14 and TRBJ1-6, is EAGVTQFPSHSVIEKGQTVTLRCDPISGHDNLYWYRRVMGKEIKFLLHFVKESKQDESGMPNNRFLAERTGGTYSTLKVQPAELEDSGVYFCASSRQSGFLGSPLHFGNGTRLTVT.

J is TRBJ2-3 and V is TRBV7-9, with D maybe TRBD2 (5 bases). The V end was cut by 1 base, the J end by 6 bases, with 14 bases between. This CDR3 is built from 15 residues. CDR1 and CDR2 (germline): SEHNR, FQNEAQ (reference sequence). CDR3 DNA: TGTGCCAGCAGCTTAGGGACGAGGGTTCGGGATACGCAGTATTTT. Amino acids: CASSLGTRVRDTQYF.

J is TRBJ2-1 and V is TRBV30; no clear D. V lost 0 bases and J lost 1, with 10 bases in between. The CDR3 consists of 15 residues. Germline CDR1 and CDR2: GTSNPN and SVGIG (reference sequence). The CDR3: CAWSVLRLSYNEQFF. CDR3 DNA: TGTGCCTGGAGTGTACTCAGACTTTCCTACAATGAGCAGTTCTTC.

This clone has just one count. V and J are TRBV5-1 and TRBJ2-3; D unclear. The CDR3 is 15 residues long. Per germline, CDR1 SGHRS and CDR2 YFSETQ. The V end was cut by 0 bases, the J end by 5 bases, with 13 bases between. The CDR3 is CASSLGSPGLDTQYF. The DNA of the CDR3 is TGCGCCAGCAGCTTGGGGTCCCCCGGGCTAGATACGCAGTATTTT.